The next 6 T cell receptor beta chains were all read from a single sample in a study of radiation and T cells in renal cell carcinoma. Clones were read by immunoSEQ multiplex PCR, and TCRdb kept only the in-frame ones, dropping some. This sample has approximately 120,000 clones, with roughly 80% found just once. Time point noted: baseline pretreatment blood. Treatment here: 15 Gy SBRT to primary tumor, nephrectomy 4 weeks later. The input for sequencing was blood, taken from a patient whose treatment included radiotherapy and nephrectomy. The origin of the receptors is a woman in her sixties or seventies with renal cell carcinoma.

The chain links TRBV6-5 to TRBJ2-2, with D possibly being TRBD1 or TRBD2 (5 bases each). The CDR3 length is 15 residues. Per germline, CDR1 MNHEY and CDR2 SVGAGI. Trimming stripped 6 bases from V and 0 bases from J, with 11 bases between. CDR3 amino acids: CASRPGRTNTGELFF. CDR3 sequence (DNA): TGTGCCAGCAGGCCGGGACGGACGAACACCGGGGAGCTGTTTTTT.

This chain links TRBV6-5 with TRBJ2-7, with D tentatively TRBD1 (5 bases). Germline V gives CDR1 MNHEY, CDR2 SVGAGI. Trimming removed 3 bases from V and 6 bases from J, with 21 bases in between. The CDR3 length is 16 residues. CDR3 coding DNA: TGTGCCAGCAGTTATTGGGGCCAGGCCGGTCCCGGCGAGCAGTACTTC. As protein: CASSYWGQAGPGEQYF.

The rearrangement links TRBV15 to TRBJ1-1; D is ambiguous. The germline V and J ends were trimmed by 0 bases and 5 bases, with 13 bases remaining between them. Germline CDR1 is LNHNV and CDR2 is YYDKDF (reference sequence). CDR3 length equals 15 residues. The CDR3 coding sequence is TGTGCCACCAGCAGAGATGCGGGAGGTTGGACTGAAGCTTTCTTT. Protein: CATSRDAGGWTEAFF.

This chain links TRBV2 with TRBJ2-1; TRBD1 might be the D (6 bases). Trimming stripped 1 base from V and 4 bases from J, with 8 bases between. The germline gives CDR1 SNHLY, CDR2 FYNNEI. The CDR3 extends over 14 amino acids. CDR3 sequence reads: CASSEGRGYNEQFF. The CDR3, as DNA: TGTGCCAGCAGTGAAGGCAGGGGATACAATGAGCAGTTCTTC.

V is TRBV5-6 and J is TRBJ2-2; D not resolved. This CDR3 region has 14 residues. Germline V gives CDR1 SGHDT, CDR2 YYEEEE. Trimming cost V 1 base and J 5 bases, with 9 bases left between them. CDR3 loop: CASSLQFSTGELFF. The CDR3 DNA reads as TGTGCCAGCAGCTTGCAGTTTTCGACCGGGGAGCTGTTTTTT.

The J gene is TRBJ2-3, the V gene TRBV5-5; 11 positions match TRBD2. The trim removed 1 base at V and 6 bases at J, leaving 13 bases unmatched. The CDR3 sequence is 18 residues long. Germline lookup yields CDR1 SGHKS and CDR2 YYEKEE (reference sequence). CDR3 nucleotide sequence: TGTGCCAGCAGCTTGTCACTAGCGGGGGCCCCGGGGAGGGATACGCAGTATTTT. Translation: CASSLSLAGAPGRDTQYF.